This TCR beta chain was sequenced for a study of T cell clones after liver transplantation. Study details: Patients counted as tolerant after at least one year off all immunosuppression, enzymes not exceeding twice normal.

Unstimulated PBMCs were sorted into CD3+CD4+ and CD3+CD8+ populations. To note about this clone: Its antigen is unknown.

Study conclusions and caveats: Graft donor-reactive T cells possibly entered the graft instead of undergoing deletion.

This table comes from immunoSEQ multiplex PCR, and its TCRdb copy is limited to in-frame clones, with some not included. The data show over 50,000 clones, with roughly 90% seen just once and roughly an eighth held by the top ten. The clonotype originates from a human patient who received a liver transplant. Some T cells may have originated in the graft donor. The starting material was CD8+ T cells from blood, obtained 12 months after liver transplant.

The CDR3: CASSPGITNEKLFF. CDR3 bases: TGTGCCAGCAGTCCGGGGATAACTAATGAAAAACTGTTTTTT. This rearrangement joins TRBV27 to TRBJ1-4; D ambiguous. From germline, CDR1 is MNHEY and CDR2 SMNVEV (reference sequence). This CDR3 spans 14 amino acids. V was trimmed by 5 bases and J by 1 base, leaving 8 bases between them.